This TCR beta chain was identified during a study of cytomegalovirus exposure and HLA in healthy donors. Looked up from germline, CDR1 is SGHVS and CDR2 is FNYEAQ. The CDR3 length is 14 residues. V lost 1 base and J lost 3, with 9 bases in between. The PCR used 60 Vbeta and 13 Jbeta primers. TCRdb keeps only in-frame clones here, not all; method: immunoSEQ multiplex PCR. The data contain under 150,000 clones, about 74% of them seen just once; the ten biggest clones take up around 2%. The TCR was taken from a middle-aged woman in good health and CMV-seronegative. The rearrangement uses TRBV7-6 and TRBJ1-1, with a possible D match to TRBD1 (6 bases). Sequencing was carried out using PBMCs. The CDR3 here is CASSLVSGDTEAFF. CDR3 coding DNA: TGTGCCAGCAGCTTAGTTTCAGGGGACACTGAAGCTTTCTTT.